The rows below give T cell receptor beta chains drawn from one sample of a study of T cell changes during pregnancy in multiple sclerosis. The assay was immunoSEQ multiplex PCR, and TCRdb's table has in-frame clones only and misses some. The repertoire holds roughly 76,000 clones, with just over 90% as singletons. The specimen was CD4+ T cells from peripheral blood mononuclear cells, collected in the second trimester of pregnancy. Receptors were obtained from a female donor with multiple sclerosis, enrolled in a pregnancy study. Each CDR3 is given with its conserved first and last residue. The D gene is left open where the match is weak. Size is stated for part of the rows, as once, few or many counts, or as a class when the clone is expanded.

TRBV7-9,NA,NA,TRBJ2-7,CASSKQYEQYF,TGTGCCAGCAGCAAACAGTACGAGCAGTACTTC
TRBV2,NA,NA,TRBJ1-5,CASSPLRLDTNQPQHF,TGTGCCAGCAGCCCCCTCAGATTAGACACAAATCAGCCCCAGCATTTT
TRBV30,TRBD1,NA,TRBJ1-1,CAWSVGSGQGYTEAFF,TGTGCCTGGAGTGTAGGGTCCGGACAGGGCTACACTGAAGCTTTCTTT
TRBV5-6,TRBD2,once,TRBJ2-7,CASSPGLAGIYEQYF,TGTGCCAGCAGCCCCGGACTAGCGGGGATCTACGAGCAGTACTTC
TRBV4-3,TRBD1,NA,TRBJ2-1,CASSQGQGPEQFF,TGCGCCAGCAGCCAGGGACAGGGCCCTGAGCAGTTCTTC
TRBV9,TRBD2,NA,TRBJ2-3,CASSLGGGLSDTQYF,TGTGCCAGCAGCCTTGGGGGAGGGTTGTCAGATACGCAGTATTTT
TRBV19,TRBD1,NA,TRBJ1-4,CASTPGQGRFREKLFF,TGTGCCAGTACTCCGGGACAGGGGAGATTTAGGGAAAAACTGTTTTTT
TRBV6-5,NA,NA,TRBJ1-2,CASSGGGASRLGYTF,TGTGCCAGCAGTGGAGGAGGGGCTTCTCGCCTTGGCTACACCTTC
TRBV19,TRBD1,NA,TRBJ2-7,CASSPGTGPYEQYF,TGTGCCAGTAGCCCCGGGACAGGGCCCTACGAGCAGTACTTC
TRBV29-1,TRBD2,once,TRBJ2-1,CSVEGLAGKISSYNEQFF,TGCAGCGTTGAGGGACTAGCGGGAAAAATTAGCTCCTACAATGAGCAGTTCTTC
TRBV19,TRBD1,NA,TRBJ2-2,CASSTTGVSGELFF,TGTGCCAGTAGTACGACAGGGGTTAGCGGGGAGCTGTTTTTT
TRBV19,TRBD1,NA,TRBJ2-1,CASSATGGYNEQFF,TGTGCCAGTAGTGCAACAGGGGGTTACAATGAGCAGTTCTTC
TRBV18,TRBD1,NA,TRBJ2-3,CASSRTTGYQSDTQYF,TGTGCCAGCTCACGAACGACAGGGTATCAATCAGATACGCAGTATTTT
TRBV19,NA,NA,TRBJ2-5,CASSTGRGIVETQYF,TGTGCCAGTAGTACCGGTAGGGGGATAGTGGAGACCCAGTACTTC
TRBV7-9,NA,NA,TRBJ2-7,CASSPAGALGTYEQYF,TGTGCCAGCAGCCCAGCTGGAGCGTTAGGCACCTACGAGCAGTACTTC
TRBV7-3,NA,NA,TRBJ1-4,CASSRDSPGRKLFF,TGTGCCAGCAGCCGTGACTCCCCGGGGAGAAAACTGTTTTTT
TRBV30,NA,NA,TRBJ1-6,CAWSVGVATNSPLHF,TGTGCCTGGAGTGTAGGAGTAGCGACTAATTCACCCCTCCACTTT
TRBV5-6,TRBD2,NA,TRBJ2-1,CASKGLAGEQFF,TGTGCCAGCAAAGGACTAGCGGGGGAGCAGTTCTTC
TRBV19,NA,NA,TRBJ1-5,CASSMREGAQPQHF,TGTGCCAGTAGTATGAGGGAGGGAGCCCAGCCCCAGCATTTT
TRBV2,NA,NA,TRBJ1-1,CASSPRDTEAFF,TGTGCCAGCAGCCCGAGGGACACTGAAGCTTTCTTT
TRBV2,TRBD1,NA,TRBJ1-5,CASSLIQGLQPQHF,TGTGCCAGCAGTCTTATACAGGGGCTGCAGCCCCAGCATTTT
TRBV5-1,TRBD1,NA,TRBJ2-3,CASSSRQGRADTQYF,TGCGCCAGCAGCTCCAGACAGGGTCGGGCAGATACGCAGTATTTT
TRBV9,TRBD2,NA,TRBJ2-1,CASSASGRGYNEQFF,TGTGCCAGCAGCGCTAGCGGGAGGGGTTACAATGAGCAGTTCTTC
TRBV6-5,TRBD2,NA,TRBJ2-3,CASSYSGLGTDTQYF,TGTGCCAGCAGTTACTCCGGACTAGGCACAGATACGCAGTATTTT
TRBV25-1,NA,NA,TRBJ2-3,CASSRGTDTQYF,TGTGCCAGCAGTCGAGGGACAGATACGCAGTATTTT
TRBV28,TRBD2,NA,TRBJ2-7,CASRLTSGRIYEQYF,TGTGCCAGCAGACTGACTAGCGGGAGGATCTACGAGCAGTACTTC
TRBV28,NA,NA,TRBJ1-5,CASTGLNQPQHF,TGTGCCAGCACAGGGCTCAATCAGCCCCAGCATTTT
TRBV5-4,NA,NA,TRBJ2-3,CASSLNGGRTDTQYF,TGTGCCAGCAGCTTGAACGGGGGGCGAACAGATACGCAGTATTTT
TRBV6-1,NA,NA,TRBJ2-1,CAASRAGISYNEQFF,TGTGCCGCGAGTAGGGCGGGGATCTCCTACAATGAGCAGTTCTTC
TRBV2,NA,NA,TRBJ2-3,CASTGRETDTQYF,TGTGCCAGCACAGGTCGGGAAACAGATACGCAGTATTTT
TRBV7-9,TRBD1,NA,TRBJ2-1,CARMGQGNEQFF,TGTGCCAGGATGGGACAGGGGAATGAGCAGTTCTTC
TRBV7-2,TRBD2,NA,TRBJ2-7,CASSRGGGGYEQYF,TGTGCCAGCAGCCGCGGCGGGGGTGGATACGAGCAGTACTTC
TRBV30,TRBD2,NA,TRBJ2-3,CASRLAGGLTDTQYF,TGTGCCTCCCGACTAGCGGGAGGGCTCACAGATACGCAGTATTTT
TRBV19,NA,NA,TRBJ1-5,CASSISNQPQHF,TGTGCCAGTAGTATATCAAATCAGCCCCAGCATTTT
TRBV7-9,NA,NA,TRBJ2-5,CASSLDVGQQETQYF,TGTGCCAGCAGCTTAGACGTAGGACAGCAAGAGACCCAGTACTTC
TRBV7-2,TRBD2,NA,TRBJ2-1,CASSLELAGGWEQFF,TGTGCCAGCAGCTTAGAACTAGCGGGAGGGTGGGAGCAGTTCTTC
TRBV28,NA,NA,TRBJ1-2,CASSAERNYGYTF,TGTGCCAGCAGTGCTGAGAGAAATTATGGCTACACCTTC
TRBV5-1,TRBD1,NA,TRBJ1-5,CASSLGTGGYQPQHF,TGCGCCAGCAGCTTGGGGACAGGGGGGTATCAGCCCCAGCATTTT
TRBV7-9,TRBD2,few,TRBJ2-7,CASSPQTGTSGRSEQYF,TGTGCCAGCAGCCCACAAACAGGGACTAGCGGGAGGAGCGAGCAGTACTTC
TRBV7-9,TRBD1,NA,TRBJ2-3,CASSPGGRAQDTQYF,TGTGCCAGCAGCCCAGGGGGCAGGGCACAAGATACGCAGTATTTT
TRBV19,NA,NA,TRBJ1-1,CASSPVNTEAFF,TGTGCCAGTAGCCCGGTTAACACTGAAGCTTTCTTT
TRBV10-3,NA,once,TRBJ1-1,CAISEHGTEAFF,TGTGCCATCAGCGAGCACGGGACTGAAGCTTTCTTT
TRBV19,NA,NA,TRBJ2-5,CASSPRAGGQETQYF,TGTGCCAGTAGTCCACGGGCAGGAGGACAAGAGACCCAGTACTTC
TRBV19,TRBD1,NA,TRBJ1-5,CASCGQGDQPQHF,TGTGCCAGTTGTGGACAGGGCGATCAGCCCCAGCATTTT
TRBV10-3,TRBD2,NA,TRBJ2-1,CAISEEGREGLQFF,TGTGCCATCAGTGAAGAGGGGCGGGAGGGCCTTCAGTTCTTC
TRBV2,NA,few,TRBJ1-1,CASSDDRSMNTEAFF,TGTGCCAGCAGTGACGACAGGTCGATGAACACTGAAGCTTTCTTT
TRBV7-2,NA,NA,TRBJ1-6,CASSLVEGLINSPLHF,TGTGCCAGCAGCTTAGTCGAGGGATTAATCAATTCACCCCTCCACTTT
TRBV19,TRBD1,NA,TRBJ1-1,CASIRAGQGTRNTEAFF,TGTGCCAGTATTAGGGCGGGACAGGGGACACGAAACACTGAAGCTTTCTTT
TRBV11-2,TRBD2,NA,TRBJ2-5,CASSTVAGGGETQYF,TGTGCCAGCAGCACCGTAGCGGGGGGTGGAGAGACCCAGTACTTC
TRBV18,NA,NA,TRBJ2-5,CASSPRTDQETQYF,TGTGCCAGCTCACCACGGACAGATCAAGAGACCCAGTACTTC
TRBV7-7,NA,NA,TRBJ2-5,CASAVGRLDQETQYF,TGTGCCAGCGCGGTGGGGAGACTTGACCAAGAGACCCAGTACTTC